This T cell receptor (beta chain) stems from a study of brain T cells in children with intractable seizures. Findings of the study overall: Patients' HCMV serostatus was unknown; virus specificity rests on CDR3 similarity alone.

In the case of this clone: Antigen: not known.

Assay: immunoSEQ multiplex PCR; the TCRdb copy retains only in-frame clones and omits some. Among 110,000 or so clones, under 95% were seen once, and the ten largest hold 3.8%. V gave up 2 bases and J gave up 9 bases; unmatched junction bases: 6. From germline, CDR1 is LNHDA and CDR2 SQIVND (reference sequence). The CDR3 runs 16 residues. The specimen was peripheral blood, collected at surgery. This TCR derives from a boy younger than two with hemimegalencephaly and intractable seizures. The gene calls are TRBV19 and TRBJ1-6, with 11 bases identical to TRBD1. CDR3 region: CASSILGGQGVSPLHF. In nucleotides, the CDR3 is TGTGCCAGTAGTATACTGGGGGGACAGGGGGTTTCACCCCTCCACTTT. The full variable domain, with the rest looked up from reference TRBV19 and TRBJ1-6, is DGGITQSPKYLFRKEGQNVTLSCEQNLNHDAMYWYRQDPGQGLRLIYYSQIVNDFQKGDIAEGYSVSREKKESFPLTVTSAQKNPTAFYLCASSILGGQGVSPLHFGNGTRLTVT.